This T cell receptor (beta chain) was identified in a study of T cell repertoires in cytomegalovirus infection. Study-level points and caveats: The cumulative frequency of public TCR beta families distinguished individuals who carried CMV together with the relevant HLA. Ex vivo responses were dominated by HLA-C-restricted CMV-specific TCR beta clonotypes.

This clonotype was counted ten times or more. Its specificity is unknown. This CDR3 has 16 amino acids. The V gene end was trimmed by 0 bases and the J gene end by 1 base; junction bases not matched to a gene: 2. Germline V gene data show CDR1 as SGHTS and CDR2 as YDEGEE. TCRdb re-called the reads through MiXCR, storing one row per CDR3 protein. The table has some 320,000 distinct CDR3 sequences, over 7.5% seen once. The chain is built from TRBV5-8 and TRBJ2-2; TRBD2 agrees at 8 bases. This TCR was recovered from a human donor in good health (CMV status not recorded). Some clones in this sample may be carry-over from other donors' samples. Sequencing input: PBMCs. The CDR3 coding sequence is TGTGCCAGCAGCTTGGGGCTAGCGGGGAACACCGGGGAGCTGTTTTTT. The encoded protein is CASSLGLAGNTGELFF.